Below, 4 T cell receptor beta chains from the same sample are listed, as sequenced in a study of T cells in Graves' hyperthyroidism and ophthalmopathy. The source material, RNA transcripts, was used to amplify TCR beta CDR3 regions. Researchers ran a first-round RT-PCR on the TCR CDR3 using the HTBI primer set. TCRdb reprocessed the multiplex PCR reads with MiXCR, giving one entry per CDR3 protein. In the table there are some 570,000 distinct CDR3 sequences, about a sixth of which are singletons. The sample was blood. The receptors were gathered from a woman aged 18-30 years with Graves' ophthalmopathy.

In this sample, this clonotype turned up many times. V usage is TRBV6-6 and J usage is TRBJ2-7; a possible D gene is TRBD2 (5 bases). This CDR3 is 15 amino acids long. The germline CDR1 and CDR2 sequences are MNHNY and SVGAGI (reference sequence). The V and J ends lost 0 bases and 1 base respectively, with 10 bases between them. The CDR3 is CASSYSPGSSYEQYF. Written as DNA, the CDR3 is TGTGCCAGCAGTTACTCCCCGGGGTCTTCCTACGAGCAGTACTTC.

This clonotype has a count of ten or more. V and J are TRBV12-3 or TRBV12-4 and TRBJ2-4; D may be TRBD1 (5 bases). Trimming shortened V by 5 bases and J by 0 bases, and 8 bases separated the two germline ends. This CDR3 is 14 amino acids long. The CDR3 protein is CASSQQGAKNIQYF. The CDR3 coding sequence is TGTGCCAGCAGTCAGCAGGGAGCCAAAAACATTCAGTACTTC.

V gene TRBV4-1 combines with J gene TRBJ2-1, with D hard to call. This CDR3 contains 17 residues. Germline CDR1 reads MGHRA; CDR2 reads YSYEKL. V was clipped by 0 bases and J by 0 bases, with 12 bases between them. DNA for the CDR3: TGCGCCAGCAGCCAAGACCTCGGTGCTAGCTCCTACAATGAGCAGTTCTTC. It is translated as CASSQDLGASSYNEQFF.

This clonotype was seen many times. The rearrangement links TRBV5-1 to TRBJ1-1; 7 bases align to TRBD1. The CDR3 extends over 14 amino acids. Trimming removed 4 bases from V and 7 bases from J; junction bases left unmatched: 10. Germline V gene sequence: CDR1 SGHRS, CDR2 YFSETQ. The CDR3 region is CASSARGQRDEAFF. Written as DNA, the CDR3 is TGCGCCAGCAGCGCTAGGGGGCAGCGCGATGAAGCTTTCTTT.